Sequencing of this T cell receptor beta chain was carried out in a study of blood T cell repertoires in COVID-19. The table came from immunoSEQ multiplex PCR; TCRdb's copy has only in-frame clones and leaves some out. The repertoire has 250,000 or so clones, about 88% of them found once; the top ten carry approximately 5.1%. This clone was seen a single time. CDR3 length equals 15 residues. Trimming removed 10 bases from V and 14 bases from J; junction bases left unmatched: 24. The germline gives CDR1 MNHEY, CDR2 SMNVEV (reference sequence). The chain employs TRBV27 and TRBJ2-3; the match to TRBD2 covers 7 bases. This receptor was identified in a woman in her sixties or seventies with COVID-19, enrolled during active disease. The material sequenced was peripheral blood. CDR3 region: CATLRDYRAHDIWYF. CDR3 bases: TGTGCCACCCTACGGGACTACCGAGCACACGATATTTGGTATTTT.